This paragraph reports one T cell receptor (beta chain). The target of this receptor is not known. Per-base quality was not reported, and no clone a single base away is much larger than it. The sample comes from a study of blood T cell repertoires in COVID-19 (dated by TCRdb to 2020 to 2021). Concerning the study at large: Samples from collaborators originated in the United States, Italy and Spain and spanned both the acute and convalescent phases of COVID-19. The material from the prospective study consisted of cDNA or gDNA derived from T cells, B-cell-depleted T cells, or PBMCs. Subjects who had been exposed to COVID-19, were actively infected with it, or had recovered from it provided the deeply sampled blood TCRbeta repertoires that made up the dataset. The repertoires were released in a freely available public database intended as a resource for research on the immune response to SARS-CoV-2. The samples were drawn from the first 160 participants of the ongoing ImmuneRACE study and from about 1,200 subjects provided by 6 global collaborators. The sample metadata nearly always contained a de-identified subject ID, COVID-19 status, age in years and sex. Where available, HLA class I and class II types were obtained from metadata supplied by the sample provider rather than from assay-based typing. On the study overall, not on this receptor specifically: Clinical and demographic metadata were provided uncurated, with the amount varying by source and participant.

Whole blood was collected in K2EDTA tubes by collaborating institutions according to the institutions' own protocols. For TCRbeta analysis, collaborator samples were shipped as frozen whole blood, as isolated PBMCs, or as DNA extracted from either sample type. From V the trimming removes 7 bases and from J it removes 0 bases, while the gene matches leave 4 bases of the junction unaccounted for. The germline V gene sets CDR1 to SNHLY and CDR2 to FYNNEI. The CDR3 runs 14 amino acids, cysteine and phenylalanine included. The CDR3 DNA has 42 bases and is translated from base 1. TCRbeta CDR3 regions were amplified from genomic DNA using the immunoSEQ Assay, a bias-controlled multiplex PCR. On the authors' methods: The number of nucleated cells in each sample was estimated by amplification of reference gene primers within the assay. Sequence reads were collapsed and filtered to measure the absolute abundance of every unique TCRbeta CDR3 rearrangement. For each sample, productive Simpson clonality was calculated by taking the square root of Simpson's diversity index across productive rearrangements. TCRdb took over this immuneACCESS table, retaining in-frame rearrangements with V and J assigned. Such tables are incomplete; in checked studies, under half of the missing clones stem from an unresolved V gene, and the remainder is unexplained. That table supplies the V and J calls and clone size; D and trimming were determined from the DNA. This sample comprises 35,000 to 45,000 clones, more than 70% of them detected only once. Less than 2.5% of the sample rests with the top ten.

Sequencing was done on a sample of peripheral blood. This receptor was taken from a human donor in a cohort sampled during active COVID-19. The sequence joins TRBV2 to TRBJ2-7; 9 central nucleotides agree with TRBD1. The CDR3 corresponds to CASKKTGGSYEQYF. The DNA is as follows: TGTGCCAGCAAAAAGACAGGGGGCTCCTACGAGCAGTACTTC.